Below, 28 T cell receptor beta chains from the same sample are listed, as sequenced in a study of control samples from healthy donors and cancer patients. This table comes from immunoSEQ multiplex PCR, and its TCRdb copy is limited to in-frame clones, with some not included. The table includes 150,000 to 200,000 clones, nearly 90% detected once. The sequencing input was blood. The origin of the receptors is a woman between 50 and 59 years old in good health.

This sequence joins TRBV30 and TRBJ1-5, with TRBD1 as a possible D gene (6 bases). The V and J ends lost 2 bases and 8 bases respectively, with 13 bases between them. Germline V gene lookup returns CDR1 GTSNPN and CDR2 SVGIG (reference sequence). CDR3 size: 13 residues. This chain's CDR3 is CAWSKQGREPQHF. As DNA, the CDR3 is TGTGCCTGGAGTAAACAGGGAAGGGAGCCCCAGCATTTT.

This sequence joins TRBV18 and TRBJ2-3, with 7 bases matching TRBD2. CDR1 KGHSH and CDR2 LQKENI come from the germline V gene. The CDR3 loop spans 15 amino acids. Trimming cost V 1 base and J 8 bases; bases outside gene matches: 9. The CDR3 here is CASSPRSGESGTQYF. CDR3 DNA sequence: TGTGCCAGCTCACCACGAAGCGGGGAGTCGGGTACGCAGTATTTT.

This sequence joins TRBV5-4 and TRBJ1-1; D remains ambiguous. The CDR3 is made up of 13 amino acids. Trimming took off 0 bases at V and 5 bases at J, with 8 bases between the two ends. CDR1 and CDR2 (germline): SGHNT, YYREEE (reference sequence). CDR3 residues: CASSLERRTEAFF. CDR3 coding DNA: TGTGCCAGCAGCTTGGAACGGAGGACTGAAGCTTTCTTT.

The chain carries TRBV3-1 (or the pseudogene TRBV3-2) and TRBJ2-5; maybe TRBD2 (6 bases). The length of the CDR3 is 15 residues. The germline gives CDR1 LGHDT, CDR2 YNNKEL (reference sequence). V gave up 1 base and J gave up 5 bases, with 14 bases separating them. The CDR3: CASSQGDWGGETQYF. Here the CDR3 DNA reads TGTGCCAGCAGCCAAGGGGACTGGGGTGGGGAGACCCAGTACTTC.

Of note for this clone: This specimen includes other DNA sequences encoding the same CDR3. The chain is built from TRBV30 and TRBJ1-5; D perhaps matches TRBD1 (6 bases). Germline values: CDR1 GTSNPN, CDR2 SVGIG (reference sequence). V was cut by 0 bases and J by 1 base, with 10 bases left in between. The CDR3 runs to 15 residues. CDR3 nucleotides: TGTGCCTGGAGTGTACAGGGAAGGAGCAATCAGCCCCAGCATTTT. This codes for CAWSVQGRSNQPQHF.

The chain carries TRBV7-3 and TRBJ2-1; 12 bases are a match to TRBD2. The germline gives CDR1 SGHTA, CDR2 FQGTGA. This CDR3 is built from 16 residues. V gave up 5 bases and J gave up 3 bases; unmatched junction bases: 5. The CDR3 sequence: CASSPGLAGLYNEQFF. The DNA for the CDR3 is TGTGCCAGCAGCCCCGGACTAGCGGGGCTCTACAATGAGCAGTTCTTC.

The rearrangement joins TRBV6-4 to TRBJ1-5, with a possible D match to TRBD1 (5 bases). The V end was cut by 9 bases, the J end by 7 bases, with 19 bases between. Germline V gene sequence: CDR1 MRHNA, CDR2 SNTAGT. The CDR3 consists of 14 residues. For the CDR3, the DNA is TGTGCCAGTGGTACTGGGGGGGTCTACCAGCCCCAGCATTTT. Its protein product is CASGTGGVYQPQHF.

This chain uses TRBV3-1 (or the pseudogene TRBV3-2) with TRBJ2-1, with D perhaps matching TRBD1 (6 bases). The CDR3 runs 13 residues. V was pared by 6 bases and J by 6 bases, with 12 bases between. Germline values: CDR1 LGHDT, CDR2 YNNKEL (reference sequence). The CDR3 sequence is CASSPTGPNEQFF. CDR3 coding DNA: TGTGCCAGCAGTCCGACAGGACCCAATGAGCAGTTCTTC.

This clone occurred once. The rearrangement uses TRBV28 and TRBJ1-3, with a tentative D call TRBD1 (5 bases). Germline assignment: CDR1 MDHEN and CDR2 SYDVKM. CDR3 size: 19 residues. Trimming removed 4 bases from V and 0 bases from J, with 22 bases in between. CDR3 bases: TGTGCCAGCAGTTCAACCCTCCCCTACGACGGACACTCTGGAAACACCATATATTTT. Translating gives CASSSTLPYDGHSGNTIYF.

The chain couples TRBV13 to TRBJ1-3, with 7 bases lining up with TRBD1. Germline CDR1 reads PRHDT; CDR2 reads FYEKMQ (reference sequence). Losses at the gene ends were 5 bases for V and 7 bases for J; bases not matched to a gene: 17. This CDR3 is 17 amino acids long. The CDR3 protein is CASSETGQRGGWNTIYF. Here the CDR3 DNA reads TGTGCCAGCAGCGAAACGGGACAGCGAGGGGGTTGGAACACCATATATTTT.

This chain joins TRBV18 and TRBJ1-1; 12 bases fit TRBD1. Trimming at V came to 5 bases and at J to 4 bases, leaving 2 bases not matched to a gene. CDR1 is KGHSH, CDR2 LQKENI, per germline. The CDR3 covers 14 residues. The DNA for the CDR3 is TGTGCCAGCTCAGTGGGACAGGGGGCCACTGAAGCTTTCTTT. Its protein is CASSVGQGATEAFF.

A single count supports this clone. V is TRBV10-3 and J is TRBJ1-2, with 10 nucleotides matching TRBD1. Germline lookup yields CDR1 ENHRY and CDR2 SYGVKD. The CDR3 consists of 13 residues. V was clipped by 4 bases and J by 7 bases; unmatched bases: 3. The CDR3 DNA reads TGTGCCATCAGTGGACAGGGGGCGGTTGGCTACACCTTC. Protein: CAISGQGAVGYTF.

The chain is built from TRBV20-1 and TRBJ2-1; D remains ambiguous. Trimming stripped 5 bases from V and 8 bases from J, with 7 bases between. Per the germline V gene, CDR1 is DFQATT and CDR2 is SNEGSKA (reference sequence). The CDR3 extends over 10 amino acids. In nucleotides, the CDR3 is TGCAGTGCTGTACAGTATGAGCAGTTCTTC. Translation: CSAVQYEQFF.

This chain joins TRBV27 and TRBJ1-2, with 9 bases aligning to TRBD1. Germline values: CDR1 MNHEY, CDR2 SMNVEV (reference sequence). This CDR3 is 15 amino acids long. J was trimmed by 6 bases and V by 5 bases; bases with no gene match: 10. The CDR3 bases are TGTGCCAGCAGTACCCTCCGGGACAGGGAGGATGGCTACACCTTC. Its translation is CASSTLRDREDGYTF.

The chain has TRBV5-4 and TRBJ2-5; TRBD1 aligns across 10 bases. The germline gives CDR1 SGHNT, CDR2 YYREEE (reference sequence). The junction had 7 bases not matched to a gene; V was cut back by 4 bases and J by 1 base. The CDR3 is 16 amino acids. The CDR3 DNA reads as TGTGCCAGCAGCACACCGGGACAGGGGCTCCAAGAGACCCAGTACTTC. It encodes CASSTPGQGLQETQYF.

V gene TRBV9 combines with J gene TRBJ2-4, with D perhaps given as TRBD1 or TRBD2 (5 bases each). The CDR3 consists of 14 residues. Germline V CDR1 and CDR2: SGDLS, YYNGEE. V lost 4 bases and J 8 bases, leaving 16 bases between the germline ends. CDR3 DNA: TGTGCCAGCAGCCCAACACTAGTAGGGGACATTCAGTACTTC. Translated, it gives CASSPTLVGDIQYF.

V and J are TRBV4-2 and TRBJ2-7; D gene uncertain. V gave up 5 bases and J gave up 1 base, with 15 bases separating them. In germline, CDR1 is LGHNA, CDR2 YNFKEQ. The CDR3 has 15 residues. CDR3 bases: TGTGCCAGCAGCGTCCAAAAGCTCCCATCCTACGAGCAGTACTTC. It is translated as CASSVQKLPSYEQYF.

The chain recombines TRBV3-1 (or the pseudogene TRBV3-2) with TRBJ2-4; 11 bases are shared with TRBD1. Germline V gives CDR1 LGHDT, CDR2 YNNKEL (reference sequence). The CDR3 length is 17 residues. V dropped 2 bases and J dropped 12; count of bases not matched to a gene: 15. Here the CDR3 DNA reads TGTGCCAGCAGCCAACCGGACAGGGGGCGGTCACAAGGGACTCAGTACTTC. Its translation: CASSQPDRGRSQGTQYF.

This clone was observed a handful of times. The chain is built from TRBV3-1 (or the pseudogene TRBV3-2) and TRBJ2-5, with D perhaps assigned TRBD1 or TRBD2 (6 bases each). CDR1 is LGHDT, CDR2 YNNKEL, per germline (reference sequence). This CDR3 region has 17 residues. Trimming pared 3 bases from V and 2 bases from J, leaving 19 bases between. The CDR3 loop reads CASSHIGGPSFQETQYF. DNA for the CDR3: TGTGCCAGCAGCCATATAGGGGGGCCTTCCTTTCAAGAGACCCAGTACTTC.

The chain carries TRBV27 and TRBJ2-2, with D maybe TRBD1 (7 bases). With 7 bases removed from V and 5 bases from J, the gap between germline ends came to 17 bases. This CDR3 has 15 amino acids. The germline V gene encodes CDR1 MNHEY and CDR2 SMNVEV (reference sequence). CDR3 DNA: TGTGCCAGCACCCCAGCGGCAGGGGGGACCGGGGAGCTGTTTTTT. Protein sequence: CASTPAAGGTGELFF.

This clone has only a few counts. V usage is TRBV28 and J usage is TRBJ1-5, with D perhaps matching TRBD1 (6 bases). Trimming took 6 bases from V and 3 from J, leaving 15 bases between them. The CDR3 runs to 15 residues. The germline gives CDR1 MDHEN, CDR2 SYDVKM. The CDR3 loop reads CASSPGALVNQPQHF. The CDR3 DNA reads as TGTGCCAGCAGCCCGGGGGCACTGGTCAATCAGCCCCAGCATTTT.

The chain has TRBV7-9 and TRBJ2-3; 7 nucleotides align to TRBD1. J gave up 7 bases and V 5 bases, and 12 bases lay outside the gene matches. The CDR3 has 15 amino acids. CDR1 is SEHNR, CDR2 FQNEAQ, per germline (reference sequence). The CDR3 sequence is CASSPRDSSQYTQYF. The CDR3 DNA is TGTGCCAGCAGCCCCCGGGACAGTTCCCAATATACGCAGTATTTT.

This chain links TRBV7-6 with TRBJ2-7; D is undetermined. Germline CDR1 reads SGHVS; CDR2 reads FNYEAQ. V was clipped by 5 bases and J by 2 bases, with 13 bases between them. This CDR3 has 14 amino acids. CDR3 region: CASSHGRVPYEQYF. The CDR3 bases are TGTGCCAGCAGCCACGGTAGGGTTCCCTACGAGCAGTACTTC.

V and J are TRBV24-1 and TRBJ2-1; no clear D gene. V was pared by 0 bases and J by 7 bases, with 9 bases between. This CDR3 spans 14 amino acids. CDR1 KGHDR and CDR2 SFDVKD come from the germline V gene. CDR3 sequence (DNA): TGTGCCACCAGTGATTTGCGAGTTGTTAATGAGCAGTTCTTC. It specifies CATSDLRVVNEQFF.

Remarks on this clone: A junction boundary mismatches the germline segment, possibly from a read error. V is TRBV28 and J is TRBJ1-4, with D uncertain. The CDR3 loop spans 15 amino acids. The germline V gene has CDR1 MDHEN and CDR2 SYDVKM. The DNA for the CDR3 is TGTGCCAGCTGTTTTACATATGCAACTAATGAAAAACTGTTTTTT. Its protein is CASCFTYATNEKLFF.

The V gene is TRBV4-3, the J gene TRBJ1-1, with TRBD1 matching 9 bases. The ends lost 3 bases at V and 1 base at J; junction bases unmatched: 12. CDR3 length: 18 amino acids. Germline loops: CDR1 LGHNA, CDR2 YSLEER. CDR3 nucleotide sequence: TGCGCCAGCAGCCAGGACAGGGGAGAGGGTGGTCGGAACACTGAAGCTTTCTTT. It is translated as CASSQDRGEGGRNTEAFF.

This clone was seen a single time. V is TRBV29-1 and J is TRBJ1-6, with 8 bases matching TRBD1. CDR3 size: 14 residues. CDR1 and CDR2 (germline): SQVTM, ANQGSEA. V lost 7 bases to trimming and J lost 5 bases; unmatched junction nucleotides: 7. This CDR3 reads CSARTGRNNSPLHF. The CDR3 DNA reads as TGCAGCGCCAGGACAGGGAGGAATAATTCACCCCTCCACTTT.

Here the CDR3 reads CASSYSRGNTEAFF. CDR3 DNA sequence: TGTGCCAGCAGTTACTCGAGGGGGAACACTGAAGCTTTCTTT. This chain connects TRBV6-2 or TRBV6-3 to TRBJ1-1; maybe TRBD1 (5 bases). The CDR3 spans 14 residues. Trimming took 0 bases from V and 1 from J, leaving 6 bases between them. CDR1 MNHEY and CDR2 SVGEGT come from the germline V gene.